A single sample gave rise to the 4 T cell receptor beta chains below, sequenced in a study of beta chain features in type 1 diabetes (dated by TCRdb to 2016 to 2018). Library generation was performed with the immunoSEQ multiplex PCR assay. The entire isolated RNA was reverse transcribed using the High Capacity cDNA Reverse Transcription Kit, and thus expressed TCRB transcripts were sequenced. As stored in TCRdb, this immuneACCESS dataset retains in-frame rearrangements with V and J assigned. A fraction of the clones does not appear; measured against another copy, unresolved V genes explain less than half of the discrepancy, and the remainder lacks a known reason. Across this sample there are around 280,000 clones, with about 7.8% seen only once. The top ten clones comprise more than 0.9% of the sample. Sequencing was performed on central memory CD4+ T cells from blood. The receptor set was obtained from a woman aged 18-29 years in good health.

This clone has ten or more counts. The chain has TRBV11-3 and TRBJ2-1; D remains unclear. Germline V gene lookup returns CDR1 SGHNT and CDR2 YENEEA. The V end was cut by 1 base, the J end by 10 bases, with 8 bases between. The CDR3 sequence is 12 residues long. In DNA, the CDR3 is TGTGCCAGCAGCTTAGGGGCGAGGGAGCAGTTCTTC. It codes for CASSLGAREQFF.

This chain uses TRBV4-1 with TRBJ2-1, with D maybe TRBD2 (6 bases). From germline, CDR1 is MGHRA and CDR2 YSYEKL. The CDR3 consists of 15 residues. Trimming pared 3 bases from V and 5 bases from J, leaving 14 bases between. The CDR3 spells CASSHPGLRHNEQFF. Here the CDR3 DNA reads TGCGCCAGCAGCCACCCAGGACTACGTCACAATGAGCAGTTCTTC.

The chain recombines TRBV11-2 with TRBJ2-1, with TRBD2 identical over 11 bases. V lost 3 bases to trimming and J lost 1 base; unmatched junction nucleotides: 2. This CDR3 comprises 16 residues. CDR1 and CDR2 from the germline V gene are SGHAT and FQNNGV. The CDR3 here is CASSFASGGSYNEQFF. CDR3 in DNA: TGTGCCAGCAGCTTTGCTAGCGGGGGGTCCTACAATGAGCAGTTCTTC.

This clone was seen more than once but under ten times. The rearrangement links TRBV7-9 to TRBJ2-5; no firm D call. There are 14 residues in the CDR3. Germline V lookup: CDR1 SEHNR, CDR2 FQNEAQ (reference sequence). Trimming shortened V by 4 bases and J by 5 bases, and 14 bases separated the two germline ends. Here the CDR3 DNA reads TGTGCCAGCAGCTCATGGGAAATACGGGAGACCCAGTACTTC. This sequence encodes CASSSWEIRETQYF.